The rows below give T cell receptor beta chains drawn from one sample of a study of T cell responses to AZD1222 COVID-19 vaccine. The repertoire was sequenced with immunoSEQ multiplex PCR; TCRdb's copy has only in-frame clones and lacks some. The sample has some 180,000 clones; roughly nine tenths are singletons. Sequences were derived from peripheral blood, sampled 28 days after the second AZD1222 dose. The source is an adult who received the AZD1222 COVID-19 vaccine. Each CDR3 is given with its conserved first and last residue. A D gene is named only where the DNA matches it firmly. Rows give clone size only sometimes, using once, few, many, or a class for an expanded clone.

d_call,j_call,clone_size,v_call,cdr3_nt,cdr3_aa
TRBD2,TRBJ2-7,once,TRBV4-1,TGCGCCAGCAGACTACAACTAGCGGGAGCGTACGAGCAGTACTTC,CASRLQLAGAYEQYF
TRBD2,TRBJ2-5,.,TRBV4-2,TGTGCCAGCAGCCAAGCCTTGGCGGGGGGACAAGAGACCCAGTACTTC,CASSQALAGGQETQYF
.,TRBJ2-1,.,TRBV5-6,TGTGCCAGCAGCTTGGCCGGCGGGCAGAGGTTCTTC,CASSLAGGQRFF
.,TRBJ1-2,.,TRBV3-1/TRBV3-2,TGTGCCAGCAGCCAAGACTATCTCGGCAGGGACTATGGCTACACCTTC,CASSQDYLGRDYGYTF
.,TRBJ2-1,.,TRBV3-1/TRBV3-2,TGTGCCAGCAGCCAAGGTAGCGGTTACAATGAGCAGTTCTTC,CASSQGSGYNEQFF
TRBD2,TRBJ2-3,.,TRBV7-9,TGTGCCAGCAGCGCGATTAGCGGGGGGCACACAGATACGCAGTATTTT,CASSAISGGHTDTQYF
TRBD1,TRBJ2-5,.,TRBV2,TGTGCCAGCGGCACGGACAGGGGGCGAGAGACCCAGTACTTC,CASGTDRGRETQYF
TRBD1,TRBJ1-1,once,TRBV14,TGTGCCAGCAGCCTCTACAGGGGCACTGAAGCTTTCTTT,CASSLYRGTEAFF
.,TRBJ2-7,.,TRBV29-1,TGCAGCGTTGGGGGGGGACACATCTACGAGCAGTACTTC,CSVGGGHIYEQYF
.,TRBJ1-6,few,TRBV7-6,TGTGCCAGCAGCGTCGGGAGTCTTAATTCACCCCTCCACTTT,CASSVGSLNSPLHF
.,TRBJ2-6,.,TRBV19,TGTGCCAGTAGTAGGGGGGGGTTTGGACCGGGACAGATCTCTGGGGCCAACGTCCTGACTTTC,CASSRGGFGPGQISGANVLTF
TRBD2,TRBJ2-1,.,TRBV10-1,TGCGCCAGCAGTGAACCAGCGGGGGGATCCTACAATGAGCAGTTCTTC,CASSEPAGGSYNEQFF
.,TRBJ1-3,.,TRBV10-2,TGCGCCAGCAGCCCGGGATACTCTGGAAACACCATATATTTT,CASSPGYSGNTIYF
.,TRBJ1-2,.,TRBV30,TGTGCCTGGAGTTTTAGGAGATCTTATGGCTACACCTTC,CAWSFRRSYGYTF
.,TRBJ2-3,.,TRBV5-5,TGTGCCAGCAGCTTGGTCTCGGTTTTGTCCGAGGATACGCAGTATTTT,CASSLVSVLSEDTQYF
TRBD1,TRBJ2-3,.,TRBV2,TGTGCCAGCAGGCGGACAGGGGGGAGCAGGGATACGCAGTATTTT,CASRRTGGSRDTQYF
.,TRBJ2-7,once,TRBV6-2/TRBV6-3,TGTGCCAGCAGTCAAACAGGGTCCCACGAGCAGTACTTC,CASSQTGSHEQYF
TRBD1,TRBJ2-7,.,TRBV6-6,TGTGCCAGCAGGGAGACAGGGAGCTGGGGAGAGCAGTACTTC,CASRETGSWGEQYF
.,TRBJ2-1,.,TRBV7-3,TGTGCCAGCAGCGCGAGAACGAGCGTGATCGATGAGCAGTTCTTC,CASSARTSVIDEQFF
.,TRBJ1-2,once,TRBV11-2,TGTGCCAGCAGCCTGGGTGGCAGGGACAACTATGGCTACACCTTC,CASSLGGRDNYGYTF
.,TRBJ2-1,.,TRBV30,TGTGCCTGGAGTTGGGGCGGGCCCGTCAATGAGCAGTTCTTC,CAWSWGGPVNEQFF
.,TRBJ1-2,.,TRBV2,TGTGCCAGCAGTCCCGAGGCGGTCTATGGCTACACCTTC,CASSPEAVYGYTF
.,TRBJ2-7,once,TRBV3-1/TRBV3-2,TGTGCCAGCAGCCCGACCCAGGGTTGGCGGCAGTACTTC,CASSPTQGWRQYF
.,TRBJ1-5,.,TRBV6-5,TGTGCGGTACAGCCAAGCAATCAGCCCCAGCATTTT,CAVQPSNQPQHF
TRBD2,TRBJ2-1,.,TRBV2,TGTGCCAGCTCTGGGACTAGCGGGTACAATGAGCAGTTCTTC,CASSGTSGYNEQFF
.,TRBJ1-1,.,TRBV4-2,TGTGCCAGCAGCCATGGTGTCTTCAGCTTCACTGAAGCTTTCTTT,CASSHGVFSFTEAFF
TRBD1,TRBJ1-5,.,TRBV5-4,TGTGCCAGCAGCTCAGGGGGCGCTGGCCAGCCCCAGCATTTT,CASSSGGAGQPQHF
.,TRBJ1-4,.,TRBV27,TGTGCCAGCAGTCCCCGGGAGGGTGAAAAACTGTTTTTT,CASSPREGEKLFF
.,TRBJ2-5,.,TRBV7-2,TGTGCCAGCAGCTTATCGCTAGCTATTGAGACCCAGTACTTC,CASSLSLAIETQYF
.,TRBJ1-1,.,TRBV18,TGTGCCAGCTCACCAGGGGCAGGGACTGAAGCTTTCTTT,CASSPGAGTEAFF
.,TRBJ1-2,.,TRBV6-5,TGTGCCAGCAGTTACAGCAGGGGTGGCTACACCTTC,CASSYSRGGYTF
TRBD1,TRBJ2-1,.,TRBV6-1,TGTGCCAGCAGTGGCATAGCCGGGACAGGCTACAATGAGCAGTTCTTC,CASSGIAGTGYNEQFF
TRBD1,TRBJ1-2,.,TRBV12-3/TRBV12-4,TGTGCCAGCAGCCGGGACAGAGGTGGCTACACCTTC,CASSRDRGGYTF
TRBD1,TRBJ1-2,.,TRBV9,TGTGCCAGCAGCGCGGGACAGGGGGTTGGTGGCTACACCTTC,CASSAGQGVGGYTF
.,TRBJ1-1,.,TRBV6-5,TGTGCCAGCAGTTTGGGACACTCGAACACTGAAGCTTTCTTT,CASSLGHSNTEAFF
.,TRBJ1-1,.,TRBV11-2,TGTGCCAGCAGCTTAACTGGGGGCGCAGTGTCTGAAGCTTTCTTT,CASSLTGGAVSEAFF
.,TRBJ1-4,.,TRBV29-1,TGCAGCGTTGGGGGGGCAACTAATGAAAAACTGTTTTTT,CSVGGATNEKLFF
TRBD2,TRBJ2-3,.,TRBV6-2/TRBV6-3,TGTGCCAGCAGTTTGGGTATTCACGCCGGTGCTAGCGGGAGGGATACGCAGTATTTT,CASSLGIHAGASGRDTQYF
.,TRBJ1-1,.,TRBV7-9,TGTGCCAGCAGCGGTCGGGGGGCCAGCACTGAAGCTTTCTTT,CASSGRGASTEAFF
.,TRBJ2-5,.,TRBV4-3,TGCGCCAGCAGCCAAGAAGGGGGGAACCAAGAGACCCAGTACTTC,CASSQEGGNQETQYF
TRBD2,TRBJ2-7,.,TRBV5-1,TGCGCCAGCAGCCCGACTAGCGGGAGTGTCGAGCAGTACTTC,CASSPTSGSVEQYF
TRBD1,TRBJ1-5,.,TRBV6-6,TGTGCCAGCAGTTACTCACAGGGGTCTCATCAGCCCCAGCATTTT,CASSYSQGSHQPQHF
.,TRBJ2-3,.,TRBV6-5,TGTGCCAGCAGCTCAGGAGGTTGGAAAGATACGCAGTATTTT,CASSSGGWKDTQYF
.,TRBJ1-1,.,TRBV12-3/TRBV12-4,TGTGCCAGCCAGGCCTTTCCGAACACTGAAGCTTTCTTT,CASQAFPNTEAFF
TRBD2,TRBJ2-1,.,TRBV9,TGTGCCAGCAGCCAAGTGGGGACTAGCGGGAACGCGGAGCAGTTCTTC,CASSQVGTSGNAEQFF
.,TRBJ1-3,.,TRBV6-5,TGTGCCAGCAGTTATTGGACAGGAAACACCATATATTTT,CASSYWTGNTIYF
TRBD1,TRBJ1-1,few,TRBV5-5,TGTGCCAGCAGCCCTGAGGGGGCGCCGAACACTGAAGCTTTCTTT,CASSPEGAPNTEAFF